The rows below give T cell receptor beta chains drawn from one sample of a study of naive and memory T cell subsets. TCRdb ran MiXCR on the 5' RACE reads and lists one entry per CDR3 protein. The table includes about 62,000 distinct CDR3 sequences, 8% detected once. These receptor sequences come from a female donor in good health. Both conserved end residues are part of each CDR3. The order of the fields is D gene, clone size, CDR3 length, V gene, J gene, CDR3 DNA, CDR3 protein. A D gene is named only where the DNA matches it firmly. The size of a clone is reported for some rows only, either as once, few or many, or as a class for expanded clones.

D gene: NA
clone size: NA
CDR3 length: 12
V gene: TRBV16
J gene: TRBJ2-7
CDR3 DNA: TGTGCCAGCAGCCGTACAGACTACGAGCAGTACTTC
CDR3 protein: CASSRTDYEQYF

D gene: TRBD2
clone size: few
CDR3 length: 14
V gene: TRBV29-1
J gene: TRBJ2-1
CDR3 DNA: TGCAGCGGGACCGGGACTAGCGGGAGTTATGAGCAGTTCTTC
CDR3 protein: CSGTGTSGSYEQFF

D gene: TRBD2
clone size: NA
CDR3 length: 16
V gene: TRBV5-1
J gene: TRBJ2-1
CDR3 DNA: TGCGCCAGCAGCTGGACTAGCGGGGGGGCCTACAATGAGCAGTTCTTC
CDR3 protein: CASSWTSGGAYNEQFF

D gene: NA
clone size: many
CDR3 length: 14
V gene: TRBV20-1
J gene: TRBJ2-1
CDR3 DNA: TGCAGTGCTAGAGATCGCCACAGACCTTTCGAGCAGTTCTTC
CDR3 protein: CSARDRHRPFEQFF

D gene: NA
clone size: many
CDR3 length: 13
V gene: TRBV11-2
J gene: TRBJ1-2
CDR3 DNA: TGTGCCAGCAGCCAAGATATGGACTATGGCTACACCTTC
CDR3 protein: CASSQDMDYGYTF

D gene: NA
clone size: many
CDR3 length: 11
V gene: TRBV7-6
J gene: TRBJ2-5
CDR3 DNA: TGTGCCAGCAGCTTTCGGGAGACCCAGTACTTC
CDR3 protein: CASSFRETQYF

D gene: NA
clone size: NA
CDR3 length: 14
V gene: TRBV11-2
J gene: TRBJ1-4
CDR3 DNA: TGTGCCAGCACGACGGGACTTAGGATCGAAAAACTGTTTTTT
CDR3 protein: CASTTGLRIEKLFF

D gene: NA
clone size: NA
CDR3 length: 14
V gene: TRBV6-5
J gene: TRBJ2-7
CDR3 DNA: TGTGCCAGCAGTTACCAGGCGCGAGCCTACGAGCAGTACTTC
CDR3 protein: CASSYQARAYEQYF

D gene: NA
clone size: few
CDR3 length: 11
V gene: TRBV12-3/TRBV12-4
J gene: TRBJ2-5
CDR3 DNA: TGTGCCAGCAGTTTCGACGAGACCCAGTACTTC
CDR3 protein: CASSFDETQYF

D gene: NA
clone size: many
CDR3 length: 12
V gene: TRBV2
J gene: TRBJ2-1
CDR3 DNA: TGTGCCAGCATGGGCCAGAACAATGAGCAGTTCTTC
CDR3 protein: CASMGQNNEQFF

D gene: TRBD1
clone size: few
CDR3 length: 16
V gene: TRBV28
J gene: TRBJ2-5
CDR3 DNA: TGTGCCAGCAGTCCGGGGACAGGGGGCGGTTGGGAGACCCAGTACTTC
CDR3 protein: CASSPGTGGGWETQYF

D gene: NA
clone size: NA
CDR3 length: 15
V gene: TRBV6-4
J gene: TRBJ1-5
CDR3 DNA: TGTGCCACCCGGCGGCGGTATTATAGCAATCAGCCCCAGCATTTT
CDR3 protein: CATRRRYYSNQPQHF

D gene: TRBD2
clone size: few
CDR3 length: 15
V gene: TRBV27
J gene: TRBJ2-1
CDR3 DNA: TGTGCCAGCAGTCCCTGGACTAGCGGGAGGGGTGAGCAGTTCTTC
CDR3 protein: CASSPWTSGRGEQFF

D gene: NA
clone size: NA
CDR3 length: 15
V gene: TRBV28
J gene: TRBJ2-3
CDR3 DNA: TGTGCCAGCAGTTCAACGGACCAAAATGCGGATACGCAGTATTTT
CDR3 protein: CASSSTDQNADTQYF

D gene: NA
clone size: NA
CDR3 length: 17
V gene: TRBV4-1
J gene: TRBJ1-2
CDR3 DNA: TGCGCCAGCAGCCAAGCTGAGTTAACAGGACTTAACTATGGCTACACCTTC
CDR3 protein: CASSQAELTGLNYGYTF

D gene: NA
clone size: many
CDR3 length: 16
V gene: TRBV20-1
J gene: TRBJ2-2
CDR3 DNA: TGCAGTGCTAGAGATCAGCCAGGGAGGCGAGCCGGGGAGCTGTTTTTT
CDR3 protein: CSARDQPGRRAGELFF

D gene: TRBD1
clone size: many
CDR3 length: 15
V gene: TRBV5-1
J gene: TRBJ2-1
CDR3 DNA: TGCGCCAGCAGCTCACCGGGACAGGGGAATAATGAGCAGTTCTTC
CDR3 protein: CASSSPGQGNNEQFF

D gene: NA
clone size: NA
CDR3 length: 15
V gene: TRBV7-9
J gene: TRBJ2-6
CDR3 DNA: TGTGCCAGCAGCCAAGGAGTAAGAGGGGCCAACGTCCTGACTTTC
CDR3 protein: CASSQGVRGANVLTF

D gene: NA
clone size: once
CDR3 length: 12
V gene: TRBV7-9
J gene: TRBJ2-5
CDR3 DNA: TGTGCCATCGGGACTTCGCAAGAGACCCAGTACTTC
CDR3 protein: CAIGTSQETQYF

D gene: NA
clone size: many
CDR3 length: 17
V gene: TRBV29-1
J gene: TRBJ1-1
CDR3 DNA: TGCAGCGTGGCCCCTCTTCCGGGTTTCGAAAGGAACACTGAAGCTTTCTTT
CDR3 protein: CSVAPLPGFERNTEAFF

D gene: NA
clone size: few
CDR3 length: 14
V gene: TRBV20-1
J gene: TRBJ2-7
CDR3 DNA: TGCAGTGCTAGTCGATTTGACTCCTCCCGGGAGCAGTACTTC
CDR3 protein: CSASRFDSSREQYF

D gene: NA
clone size: few
CDR3 length: 16
V gene: TRBV5-5
J gene: TRBJ2-3
CDR3 DNA: TGTGCCAGCAGCCGGACTAGAGACAGGGGCACAGATACGCAGTATTTT
CDR3 protein: CASSRTRDRGTDTQYF

D gene: NA
clone size: few
CDR3 length: 15
V gene: TRBV2
J gene: TRBJ1-2
CDR3 DNA: TGTGCCAGCAGTTCAATCCCCCAGGGAGACCGTGGCTACACCTTC
CDR3 protein: CASSSIPQGDRGYTF